This is a list of T cell receptor beta chains from one sample in a study of radiation and T cells in renal cell carcinoma. The method was immunoSEQ multiplex PCR; TCRdb's version includes in-frame clones alone and lacks a portion of them. The sample lists roughly 170,000 clones, approximately 90% occurring once. The source was blood, collected from a patient whose treatment included radiotherapy and nephrectomy. The source is a woman between 45 and 60 years old with renal cell carcinoma. CDR3s include the opening cysteine and the closing phenylalanine or tryptophan. The D gene is left open where the match is weak.

j_call d_call v_call cdr3_nt cdr3_aa
TRBJ1-2 NA TRBV6-5 TGTGCCAGCAGTTACTCAGGCGCGGAGGGACGGGATGGCTACACCTTC CASSYSGAEGRDGYTF
TRBJ1-3 NA TRBV7-2 TGTGCCAGCAGCCTAGGTGGCGGGGGAAACACCATATATTTT CASSLGGGGNTIYF
TRBJ1-1 NA TRBV2 TGTGCCAGCAGTGTAGGCAGGGTGACTGAAGCTTTCTTT CASSVGRVTEAFF
TRBJ1-2 TRBD1 TRBV11-3 TGTGCCAGCAGCTTGGGGTTAGTAGGGACAGGAACTAACTATGGCTACACCTTC CASSLGLVGTGTNYGYTF
TRBJ2-5 NA TRBV9 TGTGCCAGCAGCGTCAGCAGAGGGCTTAAAGAGACCCAGTACTTC CASSVSRGLKETQYF
TRBJ1-4 NA TRBV5-6 TGTGCCAGCAGCTTGGACCAAAATGAAAAACTGTTTTTT CASSLDQNEKLFF
TRBJ2-1 TRBD2 TRBV7-7 TGTGCTCCCGTACTGGGCGGGGGGGCCGGTGAGCAGTTCTTC CAPVLGGGAGEQFF
TRBJ2-1 NA TRBV19 TGTGCCAGTAGTACAATGGGCGAGCAGTTCTTC CASSTMGEQFF
TRBJ2-7 NA TRBV19 TGTGCCAGTAGTATTGGACCCGGGACCGCGTACGAGCAGTACTTC CASSIGPGTAYEQYF
TRBJ2-1 NA TRBV19 TGTGCCAGTGGGGATCGGGCTTCTCGAGGCCACAATGAGCAGTTCTTC CASGDRASRGHNEQFF
TRBJ1-6 NA TRBV7-2 TGTGCCAGCAGCACCCAACAGGGTCGGAATTCACCCCTCCACTTT CASSTQQGRNSPLHF
TRBJ2-1 NA TRBV14 TGTGCCAGCAGCCCGTTAGGACAAGCCTTTGATGAGCAGTTCTTC CASSPLGQAFDEQFF
TRBJ1-1 NA TRBV19 TGTGCCAGTAGTATCATGGGGCTTGGCACTGAAGCTTTCTTT CASSIMGLGTEAFF
TRBJ1-3 TRBD1 TRBV27 TGTGCCAGCAGTTTGCAGGGGGCGCGTGGAAACACCATATATTTT CASSLQGARGNTIYF
TRBJ2-7 NA TRBV5-6 TGTGCCAGCAGCCAGGAGCTCCTCCAGGGGGGGGACGAGCAGTACTTC CASSQELLQGGDEQYF
TRBJ1-6 TRBD1 TRBV7-2 TGTGCCAGCAGCTTAAGCCTCCCGGGACAGGGAAATTCACCCCTCCACTTT CASSLSLPGQGNSPLHF
TRBJ2-5 TRBD1 TRBV19 TGTGCCAGTAGTATCCTCGGTGGGACAGGGGGTCCATGGGGGGAGACCCAGTACTTC CASSILGGTGGPWGETQYF